This record covers a single TCR beta chain. Its specificity is not known. This specimen comes from a study of CD8 T cells in Susac syndrome. General study findings and limits: As the study acknowledged, the number of individuals who were part of its TCR sequencing and HLA analysis was relatively small.

The sequenced target, TCR beta, came from blood CD8+ and CD4+ T cells. FACS was used to enrich TEMRA cells, whereas the CD8+ and CD4+ T cells were obtained by negative isolation. RNA was extracted with the RNeasy kit, and a quantity of 0.5 to 1 ug was reverse transcribed using random hexamers. Multiplex immunoSEQ PCR targeted 54 Vbeta and 13 Jbeta TCR beta segments. TCRdb used MiXCR to reprocess the immunoSEQ multiplex PCR reads, holding one entry per CDR3 protein. The repertoire holds some 150,000 distinct CDR3 sequences, approximately 95% seen once, with about 0.17% in the top ten. The source of this sequence is a human donor with Susac syndrome. The sequenced sample was CD4+ T cells from PBMCs.

The CDR3 here is CSGGLAGLNNEQFF. CDR3 nucleotide sequence: TGCAGCGGAGGATTAGCGGGACTTAACAATGAGCAGTTCTTC. The rearrangement joins TRBV29-1 to TRBJ2-1; TRBD2 matches at 8 bases. The CDR3 extends over 14 amino acids. Germline V gene data show CDR1 as SQVTM and CDR2 as ANQGSEA. V shed 7 bases and J 5 bases; nucleotides not matched to a gene: 10.